This entry features one T cell receptor beta chain sequence. This entry comes from a study of beta chain features in type 1 diabetes. Turning to the study itself: Cell yields, age and gender were similar between patients and healthy donors.

On average, the one heparinised blood draw given by each donor was around 110 mL. The authors reverse transcribed all of the isolated RNA, so sequencing captured expressed TCRB transcripts. Some clones are missing from TCRdb's copy, which holds only in-frame ones; the method was immunoSEQ multiplex PCR. Here the sample spans 900,000 or so clones, around a sixth being singletons. The clonotype was recovered from a young woman in good health. The sequencing sample was made of naive CD4+ T cells from blood.

The CDR3 DNA is TGTGCCAGCAGTTCGCCGGGGATAAACAATGAGCAGTTCTTC. This codes for CASSSPGINNEQFF. This chain uses TRBV28 with TRBJ2-1; possibly TRBD2 for D (5 bases). The germline V gene encodes CDR1 MDHEN and CDR2 SYDVKM. V was clipped by 4 bases and J by 5 bases, with 12 bases between them. The CDR3 covers 14 residues.